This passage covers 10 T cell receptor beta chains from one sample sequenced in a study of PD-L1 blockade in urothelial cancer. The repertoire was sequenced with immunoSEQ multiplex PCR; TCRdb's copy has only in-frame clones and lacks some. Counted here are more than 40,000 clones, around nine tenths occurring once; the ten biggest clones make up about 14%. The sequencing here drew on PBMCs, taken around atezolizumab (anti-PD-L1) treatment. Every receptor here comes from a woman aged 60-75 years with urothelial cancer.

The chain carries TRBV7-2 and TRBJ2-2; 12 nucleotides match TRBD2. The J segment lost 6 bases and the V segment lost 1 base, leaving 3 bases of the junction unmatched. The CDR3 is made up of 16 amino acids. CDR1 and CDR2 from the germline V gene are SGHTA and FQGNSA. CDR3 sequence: CASSLVLAGGAGELFF. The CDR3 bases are TGTGCCAGCAGCTTAGTCCTAGCGGGGGGGGCCGGGGAGCTGTTTTTT.

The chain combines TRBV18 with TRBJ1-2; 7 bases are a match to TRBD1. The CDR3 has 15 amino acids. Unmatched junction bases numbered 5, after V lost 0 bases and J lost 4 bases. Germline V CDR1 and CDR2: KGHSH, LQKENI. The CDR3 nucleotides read TGTGCCAGCTCACCACCGTCGGGACAGATCTATGGCTACACCTTC. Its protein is CASSPPSGQIYGYTF.

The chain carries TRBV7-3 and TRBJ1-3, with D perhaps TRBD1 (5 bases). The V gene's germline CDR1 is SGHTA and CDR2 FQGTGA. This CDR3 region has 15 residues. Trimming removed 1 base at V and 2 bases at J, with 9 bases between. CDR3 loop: CASSLNQGPGNTIYF. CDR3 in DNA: TGTGCCAGCAGCTTAAACCAGGGCCCTGGAAACACCATATATTTT.

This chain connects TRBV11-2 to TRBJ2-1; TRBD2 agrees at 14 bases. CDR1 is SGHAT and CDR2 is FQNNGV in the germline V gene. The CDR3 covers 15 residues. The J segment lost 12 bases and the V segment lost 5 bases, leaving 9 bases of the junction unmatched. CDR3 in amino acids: CASSRGLAGVVGQFF. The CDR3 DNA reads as TGTGCCAGCAGCCGGGGACTAGCGGGAGTGGTAGGGCAGTTCTTC. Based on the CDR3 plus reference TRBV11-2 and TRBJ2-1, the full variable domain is EAGVAQSPRYKIIEKRQSVAFWCNPISGHATLYWYQQILGQGPKLLIQFQNNGVVDDSQLPKDRFSAERLKGVDSTLKIQPAKLEDSAVYLCASSRGLAGVVGQFFGPGTRLTVL.

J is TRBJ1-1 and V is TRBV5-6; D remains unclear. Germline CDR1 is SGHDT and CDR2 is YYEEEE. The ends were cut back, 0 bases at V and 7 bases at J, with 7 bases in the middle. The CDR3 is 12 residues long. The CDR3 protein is CASSLGRNEAFF. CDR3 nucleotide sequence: TGTGCCAGCAGCTTGGGGAGAAATGAAGCTTTCTTT. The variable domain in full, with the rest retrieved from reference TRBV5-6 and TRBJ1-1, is DAGVTQSPTHLIKTRGQQVTLRCSPKSGHDTVSWYQQALGQGPQFIFQYYEEEERQRGNFPDRFSGHQFPNYSSELNVNALLLGDSALYLCASSLGRNEAFFGQGTRLTVV.

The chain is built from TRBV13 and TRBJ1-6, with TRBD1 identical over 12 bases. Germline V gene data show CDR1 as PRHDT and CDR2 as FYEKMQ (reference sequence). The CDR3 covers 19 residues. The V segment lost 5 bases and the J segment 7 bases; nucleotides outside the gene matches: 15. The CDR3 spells CASSRRDRGLSGWNSPLHF. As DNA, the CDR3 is TGTGCCAGCAGCCGCCGGGACAGGGGGCTTTCAGGTTGGAATTCACCCCTCCACTTT.

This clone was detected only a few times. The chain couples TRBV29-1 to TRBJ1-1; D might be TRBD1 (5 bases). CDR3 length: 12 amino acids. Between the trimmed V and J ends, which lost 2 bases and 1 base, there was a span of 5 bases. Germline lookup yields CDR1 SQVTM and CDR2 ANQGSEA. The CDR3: CSVEQGNTEAFF. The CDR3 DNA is TGCAGCGTTGAACAGGGGAACACTGAAGCTTTCTTT.

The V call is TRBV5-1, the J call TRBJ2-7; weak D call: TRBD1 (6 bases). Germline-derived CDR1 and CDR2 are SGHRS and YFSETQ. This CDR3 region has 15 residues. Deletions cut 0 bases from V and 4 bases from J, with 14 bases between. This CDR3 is CASSLASSGVYEQYF. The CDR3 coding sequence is TGCGCCAGCAGCTTGGCGTCGTCAGGGGTATACGAGCAGTACTTC.

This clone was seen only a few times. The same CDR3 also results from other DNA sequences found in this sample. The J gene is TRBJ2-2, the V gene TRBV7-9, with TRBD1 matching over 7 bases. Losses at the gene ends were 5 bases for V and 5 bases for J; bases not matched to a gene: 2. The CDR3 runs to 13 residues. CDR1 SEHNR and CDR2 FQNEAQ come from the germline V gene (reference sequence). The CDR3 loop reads CASSGTVTGELFF. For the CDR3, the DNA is TGTGCCAGCAGCGGGACAGTTACCGGGGAGCTGTTTTTT.

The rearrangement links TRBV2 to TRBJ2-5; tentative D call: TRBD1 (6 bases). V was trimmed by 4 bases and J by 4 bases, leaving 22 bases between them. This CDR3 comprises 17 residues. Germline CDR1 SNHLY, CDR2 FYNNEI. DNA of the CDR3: TGTGCCAGCAGTGCGTACGGACAGCAGATCGGGGCAGAGACCCAGTACTTC. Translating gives CASSAYGQQIGAETQYF.